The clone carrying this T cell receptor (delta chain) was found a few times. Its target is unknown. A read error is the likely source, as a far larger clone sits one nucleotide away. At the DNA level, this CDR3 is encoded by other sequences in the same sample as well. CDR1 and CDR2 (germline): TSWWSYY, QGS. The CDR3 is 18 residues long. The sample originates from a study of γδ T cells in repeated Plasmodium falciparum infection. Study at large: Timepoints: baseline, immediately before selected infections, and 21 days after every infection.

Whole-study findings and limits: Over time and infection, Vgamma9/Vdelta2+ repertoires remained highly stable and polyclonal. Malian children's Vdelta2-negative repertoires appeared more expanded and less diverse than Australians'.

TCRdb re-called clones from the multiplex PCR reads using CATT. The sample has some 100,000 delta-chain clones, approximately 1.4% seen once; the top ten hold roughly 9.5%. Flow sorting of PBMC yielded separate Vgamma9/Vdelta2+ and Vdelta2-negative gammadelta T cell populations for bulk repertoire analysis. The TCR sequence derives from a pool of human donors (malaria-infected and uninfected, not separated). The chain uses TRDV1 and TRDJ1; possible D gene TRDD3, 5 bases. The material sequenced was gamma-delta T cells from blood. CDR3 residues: CALGERGRRALYADKLIF. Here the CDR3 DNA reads TGTGCCCTTGGGGAACGAGGAAGGCGAGCGCTTTACGCCGATAAACTCATCTTT.